These 30 T cell receptor beta chains were all obtained from the same sample, sequenced in a study of cytomegalovirus exposure and HLA in healthy donors. PCR was performed using 60 Vbeta and 13 Jbeta primers. Repertoires were generated with immunoSEQ multiplex PCR, while TCRdb's copy carries only in-frame clones and drops some. The sample has 110,000 or so clones, under 85% seen once. What was sequenced was PBMCs. These receptors were collected from a woman in her forties in good health and CMV-seropositive.

This chain joins TRBV19 and TRBJ2-7, with 7 bases aligning to TRBD1. Germline CDR1 LNHDA, CDR2 SQIVND (reference sequence). The CDR3 length is 14 residues. V shed 5 bases and J 6 bases; nucleotides not matched to a gene: 10. Written as DNA, the CDR3 is TGTGCCAGTAGTCCGGGACAGCTTTTTCTCGAGCAGTACTTC. Protein product: CASSPGQLFLEQYF.

This clone was picked up a small number of times. The chain has TRBV9 and TRBJ2-1; TRBD2 matches at 11 bases. Germline assignment: CDR1 SGDLS and CDR2 YYNGEE. Germline trimming cut 3 bases from V and 7 bases from J; bases unmatched to any gene: 6. The CDR3 length is 15 residues. The CDR3 region has the DNA TGTGCCAGCAGCGCAACTAGCGGGAGATCAAATGAGCAGTTCTTC. Its translation: CASSATSGRSNEQFF.

V usage is TRBV6-1 and J usage is TRBJ2-6; D is perhaps TRBD2 (6 bases). The CDR3 has 14 residues. Trimming stripped 7 bases from V and 1 base from J, with 8 bases between. Germline CDR1 and CDR2: MNHNS and SASEGT. CDR3 amino acids: CASKEGSGANVLTF. The CDR3 DNA follows: TGTGCCAGCAAGGAGGGATCTGGGGCCAACGTCCTGACTTTC.

V usage is TRBV28 and J usage is TRBJ2-5; a weak D match, TRBD2 (6 bases). The J call may not be correct, given that the DNA end is closer to TRBJ2-7. Germline V lookup: CDR1 MDHEN, CDR2 SYDVKM. The CDR3 runs to 12 residues. The CDR3 spells CASSFGRYEQYF. In nucleotides, the CDR3 is TGTGCCAGCAGTTTTGGGAGGTACGAGCAGTACTTC.

J is TRBJ1-2 and V is TRBV7-3; 7 bases map to TRBD1. The germline CDR1 and CDR2 sequences are SGHTA and FQGTGA. J gave up 0 bases and V 8 bases, and 0 bases lay outside the gene matches. This CDR3 spans 12 amino acids. CDR3 in amino acids: CASGTANYGYTF. The CDR3 DNA reads as TGTGCCAGCGGGACAGCTAACTATGGCTACACCTTC.

The genes are TRBV15 and TRBJ2-2; TRBD2 is a possible D gene (6 bases). The CDR3 has 15 residues. CDR1 LNHNV and CDR2 YYDKDF come from the germline V gene (reference sequence). The V end was cut by 4 bases, the J end by 4 bases, with 13 bases between. The CDR3 reads CATSIYGGLTGELFF. For the CDR3, the DNA is TGTGCCACCAGCATCTATGGAGGGCTCACCGGGGAGCTGTTTTTT.

The chain has TRBV7-2 and TRBJ2-2, with 7 bases matching TRBD1. There are 14 residues in the CDR3. The V and J ends lost 5 bases and 7 bases, in that order; junction bases with no gene match: 7. Germline lookup yields CDR1 SGHTA and CDR2 FQGNSA. CDR3 DNA: TGTGCCAGCAGCCAGGACAGGCGCGGCGGGGAGCTGTTTTTT. This codes for CASSQDRRGGELFF.

CDR3 coding DNA: TGTGCCAGCAGATATCGCCGGGACACCGCTAACTATGGCTACACCTTC. It is translated as CASRYRRDTANYGYTF. The chain links TRBV6-6 to TRBJ1-2, with a weak D call TRBD1 (6 bases). The CDR3 spans 16 residues. Trimming removed 6 bases from V and 0 bases from J, with 17 bases in between. Germline-derived CDR1 and CDR2 are MNHNY and SVGAGI (reference sequence).

This clone has more than one count but fewer than ten. The chain employs TRBV5-8 and TRBJ2-7; 7 positions match TRBD1. CDR1 is SGHTS, CDR2 YDEGEE, per germline. CDR3 length: 15 residues. The ends lost 4 bases at V and 4 bases at J; junction bases unmatched: 11. The CDR3 sequence: CASSMRTGTNYEQYF. The CDR3 nucleotides read TGTGCCAGCAGCATGAGGACAGGAACAAATTACGAGCAGTACTTC.

The chain uses TRBV6-6 and TRBJ1-1; TRBD1 aligns across 7 bases. Germline V lookup: CDR1 MNHNY, CDR2 SVGAGI (reference sequence). The V gene end was trimmed by 6 bases and the J gene end by 0 bases; junction bases not matched to a gene: 4. CDR3 length: 14 residues. The chain's CDR3 is CASRPGGLNTEAFF. In DNA form, the CDR3 reads TGTGCCAGCAGACCAGGGGGATTGAACACTGAAGCTTTCTTT.

This chain joins TRBV27 and TRBJ1-3, with D unresolved. The CDR3 spans 14 residues. Germline lookup yields CDR1 MNHEY and CDR2 SMNVEV (reference sequence). Trimming removed 3 bases from V and 0 bases from J, with 6 bases in between. CDR3 nucleotide sequence: TGTGCCAGCAGTTTCTCGGGCTCTGGAAACACCATATATTTT. Translating it yields CASSFSGSGNTIYF.

The genes are TRBV19 and TRBJ2-5; weak D call: TRBD2 (6 bases). The CDR3 extends over 15 amino acids. Germline V lookup: CDR1 LNHDA, CDR2 SQIVND (reference sequence). Trimming stripped 5 bases from V and 4 bases from J, with 17 bases between. The CDR3: CASSDSASVVETQYF. In nucleotides, the CDR3 is TGTGCCAGTAGTGACTCGGCTAGCGTTGTAGAGACCCAGTACTTC.

The chain uses TRBV27 and TRBJ1-1; D is possibly TRBD1 (5 bases). The CDR3 runs 14 residues. Germline V gives CDR1 MNHEY, CDR2 SMNVEV (reference sequence). V lost 2 bases and J lost 1, with 8 bases in between. The CDR3 spells CASSLIGGNTEAFF. CDR3 sequence (DNA): TGTGCCAGCAGTTTAATCGGGGGGAACACTGAAGCTTTCTTT.

The V gene is TRBV7-2, the J gene TRBJ1-2; D is perhaps TRBD1 (5 bases). Germline CDR1 and CDR2: SGHTA and FQGNSA. With 8 bases removed from V and 7 bases from J, the gap between germline ends came to 26 bases. The CDR3 loop spans 16 amino acids. CDR3 nucleotide sequence: TGTGCCAGCCTCTTTTGGGGCTTCCGGAGTCAGGGTGGCTACACCTTC. Its translation is CASLFWGFRSQGGYTF.

This CDR3 reads CASSLTGGSEQYF. The CDR3 DNA reads TGTGCCAGCAGCTTAACAGGGGGGTCCGAGCAGTACTTC. V usage is TRBV7-9 and J usage is TRBJ2-7; 8 bases are shared with TRBD1. Losses at the gene ends were 2 bases for V and 6 bases for J; bases not matched to a gene: 3. The germline gives CDR1 SEHNR, CDR2 FQNEAQ (reference sequence). The CDR3 is 13 amino acids. The full variable domain, with the rest looked up from reference TRBV7-9 and TRBJ2-7, is DTGVSQNPRHKITKRGQNVTFRCDPISEHNRLYWYRQTLGQGPEFLTYFQNEAQLEKSRLLSDRFSAERPKGSFSTLEIQRTEQGDSAMYLCASSLTGGSEQYFGPGTRLTVT.

This clone was picked up one time. The chain joins TRBV18 to TRBJ1-1; TRBD1 is a possible D gene (6 bases). The CDR3 has 16 residues. The V gene's germline CDR1 is KGHSH and CDR2 LQKENI. Trimming took off 3 bases at V and 1 base at J, with 15 bases between the two ends. CDR3 DNA: TGTGCCAGCTCACCCCTCGGGGGGGGCGAGAACACTGAAGCTTTCTTT. It translates to CASSPLGGGENTEAFF.

This sequence joins TRBV19 and TRBJ2-3; tentatively, D is TRBD2 (6 bases). The CDR3 contains 15 residues. Germline assignment: CDR1 LNHDA and CDR2 SQIVND (reference sequence). Trimming shortened V by 3 bases and J by 4 bases, and 14 bases separated the two germline ends. The CDR3 loop is CASSILLAGADTQYF. In DNA, the CDR3 is TGTGCCAGTAGTATCCTACTAGCCGGGGCAGATACGCAGTATTTT. Filled out from reference TRBV19 and TRBJ2-3, the complete variable domain reads DGGITQSPKYLFRKEGQNVTLSCEQNLNHDAMYWYRQDPGQGLRLIYYSQIVNDFQKGDIAEGYSVSREKKESFPLTVTSAQKNPTAFYLCASSILLAGADTQYFGPGTRLTVL.

There are a few counts of this clone. The chain's CDR3 is CASSLGAGLAGGNGNEQFF. CDR3 DNA: TGTGCCAGCAGCTTAGGGGCGGGGTTAGCGGGGGGAAACGGTAATGAGCAGTTCTTC. This chain uses TRBV7-2 with TRBJ2-1; TRBD2 agrees at 10 bases. The CDR3 runs 19 residues. The trim removed 1 base at V and 7 bases at J, leaving 16 bases unmatched. The germline V gene encodes CDR1 SGHTA and CDR2 FQGNSA.

CDR3 amino acids: CASSPDRSYNEQFF. CDR3 coding DNA: TGTGCCAGCAGCCCGGACAGATCCTACAATGAGCAGTTCTTC. V is TRBV7-7 and J is TRBJ2-1, with D possibly TRBD1 on 6 matching bases. The CDR3 runs to 14 residues. Trimming removed 5 bases at V and 1 base at J, with 9 bases between. Germline V gives CDR1 SSHAT, CDR2 FNYEAQ (reference sequence).

Here the CDR3 DNA reads TGTGCCAGCAGCTTGGTGGGGGCGCGGATGAACACTGAAGCTTTCTTT. It yields the protein CASSLVGARMNTEAFF. This chain links TRBV5-8 with TRBJ1-1, with TRBD1 as a possible D gene (6 bases). The CDR3 sequence is 16 residues long. CDR1 is SGHTS, CDR2 YDEGEE, per germline. V gave up 0 bases and J gave up 0 bases, with 12 bases separating them.

This clone has only a few counts. The chain is built from TRBV5-1 and TRBJ2-7, with 11 bases that match TRBD2. Unmatched junction bases numbered 5, after V lost 3 bases and J lost 0 bases. The CDR3 contains 16 residues. Per the germline V gene, CDR1 is SGHRS and CDR2 is YFSETQ. The chain's CDR3 is CASSSTSGGFSYEQYF. The CDR3 bases are TGCGCCAGCAGCTCAACTAGCGGGGGTTTCTCCTACGAGCAGTACTTC.

The V and J genes are TRBV19 and TRBJ2-7, with D tentatively TRBD2 (5 bases). The CDR3 runs to 16 residues. With 3 bases removed from V and 3 bases from J, the gap between germline ends came to 18 bases. CDR1 and CDR2 (germline): LNHDA, SQIVND (reference sequence). The CDR3 reads CASSIARAAGSYEQYF. The CDR3 nucleotides read TGTGCCAGTAGTATCGCGCGGGCGGCCGGAAGCTACGAGCAGTACTTC. The full variable domain, completed using reference TRBV19 and TRBJ2-7, is DGGITQSPKYLFRKEGQNVTLSCEQNLNHDAMYWYRQDPGQGLRLIYYSQIVNDFQKGDIAEGYSVSREKKESFPLTVTSAQKNPTAFYLCASSIARAAGSYEQYFGPGTRLTVT.

The CDR3 loop reads CASEFSSGMNEQFF. CDR3 coding DNA: TGTGCCAGCGAGTTTTCTAGCGGGATGAATGAGCAGTTCTTC. V gene TRBV4-2 combines with J gene TRBJ2-1, with TRBD2 matching over 9 bases. This CDR3 region has 14 residues. The germline CDR1 and CDR2 sequences are LGHNA and YNFKEQ. V lost 8 bases, J lost 7 bases, and 9 bases stayed unmatched.

The V call is TRBV28, the J call TRBJ2-2; 13 bases fit TRBD2. In germline, CDR1 is MDHEN, CDR2 SYDVKM. The CDR3 totals 20 residues. J was trimmed by 1 base and V by 7 bases; bases with no gene match: 15. The CDR3 loop is CASTPGLAGAAYLNTGELFF. DNA of the CDR3: TGTGCCAGCACCCCTGGACTAGCGGGGGCCGCCTACCTGAACACCGGGGAGCTGTTTTTT.

V is TRBV7-8 and J is TRBJ2-1; 12 bases agree with TRBD2. The V gene's germline CDR1 is SGHVS and CDR2 FQNEAQ. The V and J ends lost 5 bases and 1 base, in that order; junction bases with no gene match: 9. This CDR3 comprises 18 residues. The CDR3, as DNA: TGTGCCAGCAGCCTATGGACTAGCGGGATACAGTCCTACAATGAGCAGTTCTTC. Protein: CASSLWTSGIQSYNEQFF.

This chain joins TRBV15 and TRBJ2-1, with TRBD2 identical over 10 bases. There are 17 residues in the CDR3. J lost 5 bases, V lost 4 bases, and 11 bases had no gene match. Germline V gene data show CDR1 as LNHNV and CDR2 as YYDKDF (reference sequence). The CDR3: CATSTSRTSGKDNEQFF. CDR3 DNA sequence: TGTGCCACCAGCACCTCACGGACTAGCGGTAAAGACAATGAGCAGTTCTTC.

V gene TRBV5-1 combines with J gene TRBJ1-1; maybe TRBD1 (5 bases). From germline, CDR1 is SGHRS and CDR2 YFSETQ. The CDR3 spans 16 residues. V was shortened by 0 bases and J by 0 bases, with 12 bases between the two germline ends. The CDR3 sequence is CASSLGLGGMNTEAFF. CDR3 sequence (DNA): TGCGCCAGCAGCTTGGGGCTGGGGGGAATGAACACTGAAGCTTTCTTT.

This CDR3 reads CASRTLLRDRASSNYGYTF. CDR3 bases: TGTGCCAGCAGGACCCTCCTCCGGGACAGGGCCTCGTCTAACTATGGCTACACCTTC. V usage is TRBV27 and J usage is TRBJ1-2; TRBD1 agrees at 9 bases. V was clipped by 6 bases and J by 0 bases; unmatched bases: 17. This CDR3 region has 19 residues. The V gene's germline CDR1 is MNHEY and CDR2 SMNVEV (reference sequence).

The chain carries TRBV27 and TRBJ1-6, with D perhaps TRBD1 (5 bases). Germline CDR1 MNHEY, CDR2 SMNVEV (reference sequence). V lost 2 bases and J lost 7, with 12 bases in between. CDR3 length: 15 amino acids. The DNA of the CDR3 is TGTGCCAGCAGTTTAACTGACGGGGGGAATTCACCCCTCCACTTT. It yields the protein CASSLTDGGNSPLHF.

In nucleotides, the CDR3 is TGCGCCAGCAGCTTGGCCCTGCGGGGGGTGCCCTACGAGCAGTACTTC. It specifies CASSLALRGVPYEQYF. V and J are TRBV5-1 and TRBJ2-7; TRBD2 aligns across 8 bases. Germline trimming cut 0 bases from V and 2 bases from J; bases unmatched to any gene: 7. Looked up from germline, CDR1 is SGHRS and CDR2 is YFSETQ. This CDR3 comprises 16 residues.